This TCR beta chain stems from a study of Tregs in tolerant kidney transplant recipients. The nonmyeloablative bone marrow transplants came from related graft donors, with transient mixed chimerism. Data came from immunoSEQ multiplex PCR; TCRdb stores just in-frame clones and leaves some out. This sample's table has about 23,000 clones. Sequencing used CD4+ T cells from blood (PBMCs), obtained 6 months after the transplant. This clonotype was sampled from a human patient who received a combined kidney and bone marrow transplant. Part of the T cells may come from the graft donor.

CDR3 loop: CSARDPGQGSYNEQFF. CDR3 DNA, as far as it was read: TGCAGTGCTAGAGATCCCGGCCAGGGGTCCTACAATGAG. The chain links TRBV20-1 to TRBJ2-1, with D possibly matching TRBD1 (6 bases). The sequence runs out 3 residues before the end of the CDR3; the remainder is reconstructed from the germline J gene. Germline CDR1 is DFQATT and CDR2 is SNEGSKA (reference sequence). The CDR3 sequence is 16 residues long. Deletions cut 0 bases from V and 1 base from J, with 13 bases between.